This T cell receptor (beta chain) stems from a study of blood T cell repertoires in COVID-19. At the level of the study: Italy, Spain and the United States were the sources of the convalescent and acute COVID-19 samples. Sources were T cells, B-cell-depleted T cells, or PBMCs; the material itself was cDNA or gDNA.

Germline V gene lookup returns CDR1 SGHRS and CDR2 YFSETQ. V lost 4 bases, J lost 3 bases, and 16 bases lay in between. CDR3 size: 16 residues. How the authors handled the data: Estimates of nucleated cell counts were drawn from the amplification of reference gene primers. TCRdb's table, derived via immunoSEQ multiplex PCR, lists solely in-frame clones and lacks some. V, J and clone size derive from that table, while D and trimming were established from the DNA sequence. The sample contains around 120,000 clones, 85% to 90% of which appear only once. This chain connects TRBV5-1 to TRBJ2-2; D is undetermined. This receptor was obtained from a woman aged 70-85 years with acute or convalescent COVID-19. Sequenced: peripheral blood. The CDR3 DNA follows: TGCGCCAGCAGCGTGGGTCCTAACCCGGACACCGGGGAGCTGTTTTTT. It codes for CASSVGPNPDTGELFF.